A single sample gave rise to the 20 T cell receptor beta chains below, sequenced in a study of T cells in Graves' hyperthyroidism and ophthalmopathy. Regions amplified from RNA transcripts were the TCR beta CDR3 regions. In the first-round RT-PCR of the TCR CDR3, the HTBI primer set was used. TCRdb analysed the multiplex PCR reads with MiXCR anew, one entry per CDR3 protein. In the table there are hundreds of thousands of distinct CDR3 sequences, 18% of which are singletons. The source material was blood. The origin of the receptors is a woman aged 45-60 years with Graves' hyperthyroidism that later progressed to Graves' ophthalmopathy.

CDR3 amino acids: CASSNGTGATISYEQYF. CDR3 nucleotides: TGTGCCAGCAGCAACGGGACAGGGGCTACTATATCCTACGAGCAGTACTTC. The genes are TRBV3-1 and TRBJ2-7; 10 bases align to TRBD1. Germline assignment: CDR1 LGHDT and CDR2 YNNKEL (reference sequence). Trimming removed 5 bases from V and 1 base from J; junction bases left unmatched: 11. CDR3 size: 17 residues.

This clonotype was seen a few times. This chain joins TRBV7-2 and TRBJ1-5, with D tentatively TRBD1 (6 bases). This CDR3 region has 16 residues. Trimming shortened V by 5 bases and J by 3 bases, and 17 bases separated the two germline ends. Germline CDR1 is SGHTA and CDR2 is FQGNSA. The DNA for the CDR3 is TGTGCCAGCAGCGATGGTGGACAGCTTTACAATCAGCCCCAGCATTTT. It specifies CASSDGGQLYNQPQHF.

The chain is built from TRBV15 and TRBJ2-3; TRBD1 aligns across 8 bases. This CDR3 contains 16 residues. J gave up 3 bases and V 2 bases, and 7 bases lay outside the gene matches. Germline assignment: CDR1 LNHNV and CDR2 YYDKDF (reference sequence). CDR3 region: CATSRTGGIVTDTQYF. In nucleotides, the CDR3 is TGTGCCACCAGCAGAACAGGGGGGATTGTGACAGATACGCAGTATTTT.

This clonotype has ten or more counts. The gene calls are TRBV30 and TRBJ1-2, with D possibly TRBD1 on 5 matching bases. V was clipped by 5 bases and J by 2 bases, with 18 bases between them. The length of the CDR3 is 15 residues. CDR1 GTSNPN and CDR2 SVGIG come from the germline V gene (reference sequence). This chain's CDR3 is CAWSLTQGANYGYTF. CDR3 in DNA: TGTGCCTGGTCTTTAACGCAGGGCGCGAACTATGGCTACACCTTC. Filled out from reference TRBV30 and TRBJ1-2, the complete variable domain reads SQTIHQWPATLVQPVGSPLSLECTVEGTSNPNLYWYRQAAGRGLQLLFYSVGIGQISSEVPQNLSASRPQDRQFILSSKKLLLSDSGFYLCAWSLTQGANYGYTFGSGTRLTVV.

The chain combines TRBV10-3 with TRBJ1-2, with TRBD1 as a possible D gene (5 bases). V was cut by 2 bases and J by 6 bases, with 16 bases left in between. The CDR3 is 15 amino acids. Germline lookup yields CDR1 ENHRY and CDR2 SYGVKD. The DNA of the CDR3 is TGTGCCATCAGTGAGCCGACGGAGACAGCCAATGGCTACACCTTC. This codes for CAISEPTETANGYTF.

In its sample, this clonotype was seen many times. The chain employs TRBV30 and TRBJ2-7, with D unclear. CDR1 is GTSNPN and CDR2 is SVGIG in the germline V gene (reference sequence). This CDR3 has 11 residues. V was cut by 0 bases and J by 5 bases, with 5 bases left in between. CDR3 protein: CAWSVGHEQYF. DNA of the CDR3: TGTGCCTGGAGTGTAGGGCACGAGCAGTACTTC. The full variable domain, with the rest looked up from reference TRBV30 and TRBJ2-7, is SQTIHQWPATLVQPVGSPLSLECTVEGTSNPNLYWYRQAAGRGLQLLFYSVGIGQISSEVPQNLSASRPQDRQFILSSKKLLLSDSGFYLCAWSVGHEQYFGPGTRLTVT.

CDR3 residues: CASSLDGLAAETQYF. In nucleotides, the CDR3 is TGTGCCAGCAGCTTAGATGGCCTAGCGGCTGAGACCCAGTACTTC. This chain uses TRBV7-2 with TRBJ2-5; 7 bases map to TRBD2. Germline V gene lookup returns CDR1 SGHTA and CDR2 FQGNSA. The CDR3 has 15 amino acids. Trimming removed 1 base from V and 5 bases from J; junction bases left unmatched: 7.

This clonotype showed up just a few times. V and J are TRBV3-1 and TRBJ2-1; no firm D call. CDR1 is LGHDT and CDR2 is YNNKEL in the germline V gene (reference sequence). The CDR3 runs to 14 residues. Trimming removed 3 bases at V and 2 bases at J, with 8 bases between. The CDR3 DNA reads TGTGCCAGCAGCCACCCGTCCCCCTACAATGAGCAGTTCTTC. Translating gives CASSHPSPYNEQFF.

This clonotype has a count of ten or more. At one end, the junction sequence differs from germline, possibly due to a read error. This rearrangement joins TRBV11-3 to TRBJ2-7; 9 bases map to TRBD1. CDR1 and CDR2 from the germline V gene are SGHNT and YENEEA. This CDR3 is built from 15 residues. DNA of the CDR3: TGTGCCAGCAACTTAAACCGGGACAGGGACAACGAGCAGTACTTC. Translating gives CASNLNRDRDNEQYF.

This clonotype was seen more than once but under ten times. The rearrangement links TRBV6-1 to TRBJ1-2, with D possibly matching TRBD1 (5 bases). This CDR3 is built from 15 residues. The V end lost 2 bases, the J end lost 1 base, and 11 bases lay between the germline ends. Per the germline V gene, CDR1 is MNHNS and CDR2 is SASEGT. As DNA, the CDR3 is TGTGCCAGCAGTGAAATCCTGGGGGGTAACTATGGCTACACCTTC. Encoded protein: CASSEILGGNYGYTF.

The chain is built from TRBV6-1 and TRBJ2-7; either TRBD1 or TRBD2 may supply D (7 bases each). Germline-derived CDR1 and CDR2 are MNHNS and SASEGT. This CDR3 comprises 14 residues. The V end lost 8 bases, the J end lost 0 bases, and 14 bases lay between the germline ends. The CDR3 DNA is TGTGCCAGCTATGGGAGGGGGCACTCCTACGAGCAGTACTTC. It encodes CASYGRGHSYEQYF.

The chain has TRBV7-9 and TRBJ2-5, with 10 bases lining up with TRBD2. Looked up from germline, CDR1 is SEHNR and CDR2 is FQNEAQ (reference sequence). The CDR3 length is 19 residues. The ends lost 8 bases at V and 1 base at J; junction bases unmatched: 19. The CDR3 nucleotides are TGTGCCAGCCGTCCCGTCAGGGCTAGCGGGGGCCTACCCCAAGAGACCCAGTACTTC. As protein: CASRPVRASGGLPQETQYF.

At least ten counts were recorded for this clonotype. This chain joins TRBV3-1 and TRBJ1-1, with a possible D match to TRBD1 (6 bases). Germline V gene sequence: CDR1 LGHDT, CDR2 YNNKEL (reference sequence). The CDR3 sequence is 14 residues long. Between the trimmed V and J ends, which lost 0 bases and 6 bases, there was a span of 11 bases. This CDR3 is CASSQDGGGAEAFF. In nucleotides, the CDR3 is TGTGCCAGCAGCCAAGACGGCGGGGGCGCTGAAGCTTTCTTT.

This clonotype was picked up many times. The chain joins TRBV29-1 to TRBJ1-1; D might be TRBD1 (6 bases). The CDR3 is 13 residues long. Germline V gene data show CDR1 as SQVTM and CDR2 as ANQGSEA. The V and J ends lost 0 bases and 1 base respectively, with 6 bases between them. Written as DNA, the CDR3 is TGCAGCGTTGAAGAGACAGGGAACACTGAAGCTTTCTTT. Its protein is CSVEETGNTEAFF.

In DNA, the CDR3 is TGTGCCAGCAGTGCGAATCAGGGTATAGGGCAGCCCCAGCATTTT. Protein: CASSANQGIGQPQHF. V usage is TRBV2 and J usage is TRBJ1-5; D may be TRBD1 (5 bases). The germline V and J ends were trimmed by 4 bases and 7 bases, with 17 bases remaining between them. CDR3 size: 15 residues. From germline, CDR1 is SNHLY and CDR2 FYNNEI.

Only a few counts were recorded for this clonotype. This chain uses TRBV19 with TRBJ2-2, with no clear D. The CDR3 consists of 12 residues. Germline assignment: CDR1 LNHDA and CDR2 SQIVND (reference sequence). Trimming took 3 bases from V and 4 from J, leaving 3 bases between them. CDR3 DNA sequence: TGTGCCAGTAGTATTCTCACCGGGGAGCTGTTTTTT. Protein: CASSILTGELFF.

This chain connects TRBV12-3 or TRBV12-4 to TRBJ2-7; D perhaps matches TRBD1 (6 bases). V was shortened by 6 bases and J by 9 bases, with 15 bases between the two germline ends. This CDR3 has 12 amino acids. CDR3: CASSVDSQGQYF. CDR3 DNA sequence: TGTGCCAGCAGCGTGGACAGCCAAGGGCAGTACTTC.

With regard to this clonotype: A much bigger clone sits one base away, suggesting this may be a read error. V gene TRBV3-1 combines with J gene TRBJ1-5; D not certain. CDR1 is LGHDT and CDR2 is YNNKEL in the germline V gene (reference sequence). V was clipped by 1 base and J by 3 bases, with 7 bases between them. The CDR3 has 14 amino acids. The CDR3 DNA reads TGTGCCAGCAGCCAAGGGGAAGCCAATCAGCCCCAGCATTTT. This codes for CASSQGEANQPQHF. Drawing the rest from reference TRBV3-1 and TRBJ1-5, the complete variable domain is DTAVSQTPKYLVTQMGNDKSIKCEQNLGHDTMYWYKQDSKKFLKIMFSYNNKELIINETVPNRFSPKSPDKAHLNLHINSLELGDSAVYFCASSQGEANQPQHFGDGTRLSIL.

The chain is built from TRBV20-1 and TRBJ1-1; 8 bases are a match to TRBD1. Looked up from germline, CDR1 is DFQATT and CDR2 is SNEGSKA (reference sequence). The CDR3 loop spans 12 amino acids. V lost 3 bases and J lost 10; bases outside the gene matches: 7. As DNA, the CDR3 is TGCAGTGCTAGTGACAGGGGTAGTGGAGCTTTCTTT. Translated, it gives CSASDRGSGAFF.

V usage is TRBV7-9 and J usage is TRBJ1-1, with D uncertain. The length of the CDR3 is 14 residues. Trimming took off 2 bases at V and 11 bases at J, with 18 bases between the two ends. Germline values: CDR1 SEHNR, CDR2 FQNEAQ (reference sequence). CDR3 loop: CASSLSTLQTRAFF. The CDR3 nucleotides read TGTGCCAGCAGCTTATCGACTTTGCAAACTAGGGCTTTCTTT.